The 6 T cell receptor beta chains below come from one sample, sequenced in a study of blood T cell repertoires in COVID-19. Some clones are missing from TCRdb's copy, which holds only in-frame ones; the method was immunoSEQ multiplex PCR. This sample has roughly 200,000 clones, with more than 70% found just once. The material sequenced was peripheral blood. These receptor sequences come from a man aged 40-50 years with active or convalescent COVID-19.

CDR3 in DNA: TGTGCCAGCAGCCAAAACTCAGTACAGGGGAACTATGGCTACACCTTC. This gives the protein CASSQNSVQGNYGYTF. This chain connects TRBV4-2 to TRBJ1-2; 7 bases agree with TRBD1. The CDR3 extends over 16 amino acids. Germline CDR1 is LGHNA and CDR2 is YNFKEQ. V was pared by 2 bases and J by 2 bases, with 8 bases of the junction left unmatched.

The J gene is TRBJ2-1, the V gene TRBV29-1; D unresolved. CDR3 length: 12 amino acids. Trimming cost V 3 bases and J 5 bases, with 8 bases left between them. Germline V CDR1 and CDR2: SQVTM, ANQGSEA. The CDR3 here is CSVEWQDNEQFF. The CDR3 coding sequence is TGCAGCGTTGAGTGGCAGGACAATGAGCAGTTCTTC.

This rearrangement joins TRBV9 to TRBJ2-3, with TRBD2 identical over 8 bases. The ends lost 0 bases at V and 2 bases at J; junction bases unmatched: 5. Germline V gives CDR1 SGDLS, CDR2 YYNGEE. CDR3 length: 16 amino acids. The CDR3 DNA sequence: TGTGCCAGCAGCGTAGGGGAAGCGGGGGACACAGATACGCAGTATTTT. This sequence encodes CASSVGEAGDTDTQYF.

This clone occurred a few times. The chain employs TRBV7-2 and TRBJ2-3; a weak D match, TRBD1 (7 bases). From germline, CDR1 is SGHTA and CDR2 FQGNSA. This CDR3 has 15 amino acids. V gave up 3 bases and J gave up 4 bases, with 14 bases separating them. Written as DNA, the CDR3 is TGTGCCAGCAGCTTCCGGAGGGGGCAGGCAGATACGCAGTATTTT. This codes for CASSFRRGQADTQYF.

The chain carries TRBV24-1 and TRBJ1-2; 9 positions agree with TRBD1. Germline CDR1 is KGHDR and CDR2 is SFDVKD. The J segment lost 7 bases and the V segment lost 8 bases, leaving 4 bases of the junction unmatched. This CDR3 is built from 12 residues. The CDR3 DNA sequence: TGTGCCACCAATGGACAGGGGACTGGCTACACCTTC. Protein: CATNGQGTGYTF.

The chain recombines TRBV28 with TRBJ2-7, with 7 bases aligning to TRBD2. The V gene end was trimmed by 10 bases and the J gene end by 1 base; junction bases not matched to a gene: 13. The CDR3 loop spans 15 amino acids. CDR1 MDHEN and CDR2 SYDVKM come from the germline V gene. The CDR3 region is CATQVAGARSYEQYF. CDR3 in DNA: TGTGCCACCCAAGTGGCGGGAGCGAGGTCCTACGAGCAGTACTTC.